Shown below are 6 T cell receptor beta chains from a single sample sequenced in a study of radiation and T cells in renal cell carcinoma (TCRdb year 2020). The library was built by means of the immunoSEQ multiplex PCR assay. TCRdb retrieved this table from immuneACCESS and kept in-frame rearrangements only. Not all clones are present; in checked studies, unresolved V genes account for under half, and no reason is known for the remainder. Counted in this sample were 120,000 or so clones; more than 75% of them appeared once. 5.8% of the sample is in the top ten clones. The time point label here, explained by the study, means: blood 2 weeks post-SBRT. The sample's treatment or condition label is to be understood as: 15 Gy SBRT to primary tumor, nephrectomy 4 weeks later. The sample was blood, taken from a patient whose treatment included radiotherapy and nephrectomy. The receptor source for this set is a woman in her sixties or seventies with renal cell carcinoma.

The chain links TRBV4-3 to TRBJ2-3, with D hard to call. Germline assignment: CDR1 LGHNA and CDR2 YSLEER. The CDR3 loop spans 13 amino acids. Trimming took off 0 bases at V and 3 bases at J, with 4 bases between the two ends. DNA for the CDR3: TGCGCCAGCAGCCAAGACACGACAGATACGCAGTATTTT. It is translated as CASSQDTTDTQYF.

Here the CDR3 reads CAISSVAANYGYTF. The CDR3 nucleotides read TGTGCCATCAGTTCGGTCGCAGCTAACTATGGCTACACCTTC. This rearrangement joins TRBV10-3 to TRBJ1-2; D gene unclear. This CDR3 has 14 amino acids. Deletions cut 5 bases from V and 0 bases from J, with 10 bases between. The germline CDR1 and CDR2 sequences are ENHRY and SYGVKD.

The rearrangement uses TRBV18 and TRBJ2-3; no clear D gene. CDR1 is KGHSH, CDR2 LQKENI, per germline. V lost 6 bases, J lost 6 bases, and 10 bases lay in between. The CDR3 contains 12 residues. The CDR3 protein is CASSTLGDTQYF. The CDR3 DNA follows: TGTGCCAGCTCTACACTCGGGGATACGCAGTATTTT.

Note on this clone: This specimen includes other DNA sequences encoding the same CDR3. The chain has TRBV2 and TRBJ2-5; the D is unclear. V gave up 6 bases and J gave up 5 bases, with 4 bases separating them. CDR1 SNHLY and CDR2 FYNNEI come from the germline V gene. This CDR3 has 10 residues. CDR3 region: CASSLETQYF. In DNA form, the CDR3 reads TGTGCCAGCAGCCTGGAGACCCAGTACTTC.

V usage is TRBV7-2 and J usage is TRBJ2-7; D may be TRBD1 or TRBD2 (7 bases each). Trimming shortened V by 5 bases and J by 2 bases, and 13 bases separated the two germline ends. Germline-derived CDR1 and CDR2 are SGHTA and FQGNSA. This CDR3 has 14 residues. The CDR3 is CASSQGGSTYEQYF. CDR3 nucleotides: TGTGCCAGCAGCCAGGGGGGGTCGACCTACGAGCAGTACTTC.

The chain joins TRBV6-1 to TRBJ1-1; the D gene is possibly TRBD1 (5 bases). CDR3 length: 17 amino acids. Germline V gene data show CDR1 as MNHNS and CDR2 as SASEGT. Trimming cost V 2 bases and J 1 base, with 17 bases left between them. The CDR3 protein is CASSEPVGGRTNTEAFF. The CDR3 coding sequence is TGTGCCAGCAGTGAACCGGTGGGGGGTCGTACGAACACTGAAGCTTTCTTT.